Presented here are 6 T cell receptor beta chains from one specimen sequenced in a study of T and B cells in COVID-19 patients (dated by TCRdb to the early 2020s). TCRdb lists the instrument as Illumina MiSeq. Multiplex PCR with BIOMED2 TRB-A/B primer pools was used to amplify TRB rearrangements. TCRdb ran its own pipeline on the public reads, namely fastp trimming at Q25 and MiXCR clone calling, and kept in-frame beta chains. Rows with a matching CDR3 protein are joined into one entry that keeps the most common DNA and genes. In this sample the table shows some 5,300 distinct CDR3 sequences, 25% to 35% of which occur a single time. The leading ten clones occupy 5.4% of the sample. Genomic DNA extracted from blood, in amounts of about 220-500 ng, served as the starting material for amplifying TRB repertoires. Sequenced material: blood. These receptors were taken from a human donor with active COVID-19.

By its share, this clonotype is medium-sized (0.01 to 0.1%). The chain recombines TRBV27 with TRBJ2-7; D is uncertain. V lost 5 bases and J lost 3, with 11 bases in between. Germline V gene lookup returns CDR1 MNHEY and CDR2 SMNVEV (reference sequence). The CDR3 is made up of 13 amino acids. DNA for the CDR3: TGTGCCAGCAGTCCCAACTCGGTCTACGAGCAGTACTTC. This gives the protein CASSPNSVYEQYF.

CDR3 nucleotides: TGCGCCAGCAGCGGAAGGGGTTTTGGTAATGAAAAACTGTTTTTT. It is translated as CASSGRGFGNEKLFF. The chain uses TRBV5-1 and TRBJ1-4, with D possibly being TRBD1 (5 bases). The V end was cut by 4 bases, the J end by 4 bases, with 14 bases between. Germline V gives CDR1 SGHRS, CDR2 YFSETQ. The CDR3 sequence is 15 residues long.

Within the sample, this clonotype is medium-sized. The chain recombines TRBV24-1 with TRBJ2-5; 8 bases fit TRBD2. CDR1 and CDR2 (germline): KGHDR, SFDVKD. This CDR3 region has 14 residues. V lost 4 bases, J lost 5 bases, and 5 bases stayed unmatched. The CDR3 loop is CATSERTSWETQYF. DNA for the CDR3: TGTGCCACCAGTGAAAGGACTAGCTGGGAGACCCAGTACTTC.

A few counts support this clonotype. The V and J genes are TRBV6-1 and TRBJ1-2; the D gene is possibly TRBD1 (5 bases). The length of the CDR3 is 14 residues. Germline V gives CDR1 MNHNS, CDR2 SASEGT. The germline V and J ends were trimmed by 0 bases and 8 bases, with 13 bases remaining between them. This chain's CDR3 is CASSEAPRVKGYTF. CDR3 nucleotides: TGTGCCAGCAGTGAAGCCCCCAGGGTAAAGGGCTACACCTTC.

Note on this clonotype: The junction departs from germline at one end; a sequencing error may be responsible. The chain is built from TRBV5-1 and TRBJ2-7; 7 nucleotides align to TRBD1. The CDR3 covers 15 residues. CDR1 and CDR2 (germline): SGHRS, YFSETQ. The CDR3 DNA reads as TGCGCCAGCAGTTTGGGACAGAGCCCCTCCTACGAGCAGTACTTC. Protein sequence: CASSLGQSPSYEQYF.

This clonotype was seen more than once but under ten times. The rearrangement joins TRBV9 to TRBJ2-3; 10 bases map to TRBD2. Germline CDR1 reads SGDLS; CDR2 reads YYNGEE. V was pared by 0 bases and J by 8 bases, with 3 bases of the junction left unmatched. This CDR3 has 14 amino acids. CDR3 in DNA: TGTGCCAGCAGCGTAGAACTAGCGGGGCCTACGCAGTATTTT. This sequence encodes CASSVELAGPTQYF.